The sequence of this TCR beta chain was determined in a study of T cell repertoires in cytomegalovirus infection. This clonotype was seen ten or more times. The target antigen is unknown. V lost 5 bases and J lost 8, with 15 bases in between. The CDR3 has 13 amino acids. Study outcomes and limitations: HLA-C-restricted, CMV-specific TCR beta clonotypes were dominant ex vivo.

MiXCR, run by TCRdb on the reads, gives a single entry per CDR3 protein. The data contain approximately 140,000 distinct CDR3 sequences, more than 20% of them singletons. The chain employs TRBV12-3 or TRBV12-4 and TRBJ1-2; TRBD1 might be the D (6 bases). Input material: PBMCs, sequenced either directly or after in vitro stimulation (not recorded which). The clonotype comes from a human donor in good health (CMV status not recorded). Some clones in this sample may be carry-over from other donors' samples. CDR3 nucleotides: TGTGCCAGCAGTCAATGGAGGGGGTTCGGCTACACCTTC. It is translated as CASSQWRGFGYTF.